Presented here are 18 T cell receptor beta chains from one specimen sequenced in a study of blood T cells in healthy people across ages. PCR was performed a second time for 7 to 11 cycles using a sample-barcoded 5' primer and a J-beta primer mix. TCRdb independently ran MiXCR on the 5' RACE reads; one entry per CDR3 protein. Of some 880,000 distinct CDR3 sequences detected, under 40% appear once; the ten largest clones hold 10% to 15%. The sequencing input was blood. Receptors were obtained from a man aged 18 to 29 in good health.

The sample holds a few counts of this clonotype. V usage is TRBV6-2 or TRBV6-3 and J usage is TRBJ2-5; TRBD2 agrees at 7 bases. From germline, CDR1 is MNHEY and CDR2 SVGEGT. The CDR3 runs 15 residues. Unmatched junction bases numbered 4, after V lost 2 bases and J lost 1 base. CDR3 bases: TGTGCCAGCAGTTACGTGGGGGGGATCCAAGAGACCCAGTACTTC. Its protein is CASSYVGGIQETQYF.

This clonotype was found a few times. The chain couples TRBV4-2 to TRBJ2-3, with 13 bases fitting TRBD2. The V gene end was trimmed by 2 bases and the J gene end by 0 bases; junction bases not matched to a gene: 5. The CDR3 covers 18 residues. Germline V lookup: CDR1 LGHNA, CDR2 YNFKEQ. CDR3 in amino acids: CASSQRTSGGPSTDTQYF. The CDR3 DNA reads as TGTGCCAGCAGCCAAAGGACTAGCGGGGGCCCTAGCACAGATACGCAGTATTTT.

This clonotype was picked up a small number of times. The chain carries TRBV12-3 or TRBV12-4 and TRBJ2-5, with D uncertain. Trimming stripped 5 bases from V and 4 bases from J, with 14 bases between. The CDR3 length is 14 residues. The CDR3 nucleotides are TGTGCCAGCAGTAGCGCAGGTACTCGAGAGACCCAGTACTTC. Translated, it gives CASSSAGTRETQYF.

This clonotype was counted only a few times. This rearrangement joins TRBV18 to TRBJ2-1, with TRBD2 identical over 10 bases. This CDR3 has 16 residues. Germline V gene sequence: CDR1 KGHSH, CDR2 LQKENI. The junction had 10 bases not matched to a gene; V was cut back by 2 bases and J by 9 bases. DNA of the CDR3: TGTGCCAGCTCACCATCTCAGCGGGGGGGCCGGGGTGAGCAGTTCTTC. Its protein is CASSPSQRGGRGEQFF.

This clonotype was found once. One end of the junction varies from germline; a read error may be responsible. V usage is TRBV5-6 and J usage is TRBJ1-2; TRBD1 agrees at 9 bases. Per the germline V gene, CDR1 is SGHDT and CDR2 is YYEEEE. The CDR3 has 14 residues. The CDR3, as DNA: TGTGTCAGCAGCTTGGGACAGGGAAGCTATGGCTACACCTTC. Its protein is CVSSLGQGSYGYTF.

This chain joins TRBV20-1 and TRBJ2-1; D uncertain. V was clipped by 4 bases and J by 4 bases, with 17 bases between them. The CDR3 totals 15 residues. The V gene's germline CDR1 is DFQATT and CDR2 SNEGSKA (reference sequence). CDR3 nucleotide sequence: TGCAGTGCTAAGGGCCCCCGCGTTACGTACAATGAGCAGTTCTTC. Its translation: CSAKGPRVTYNEQFF.

This clonotype turned up a few times. The J gene is TRBJ1-4, the V gene TRBV20-1; D might be TRBD1 (5 bases). Deletions cut 1 base from V and 7 bases from J, with 16 bases between. CDR3 length equals 15 residues. Germline CDR1 DFQATT, CDR2 SNEGSKA (reference sequence). For the CDR3, the DNA is TGCAGTGCTAGAGCCGACAGCCGAACAAGTGAAAAACTGTTTTTT. Protein: CSARADSRTSEKLFF.

This clonotype has more than one count but fewer than ten. The chain is built from TRBV5-1 and TRBJ1-5; 7 bases fit TRBD1. The V and J ends lost 0 bases and 8 bases, in that order; junction bases with no gene match: 5. The germline V gene encodes CDR1 SGHRS and CDR2 YFSETQ. The CDR3 has 14 residues. CDR3 DNA sequence: TGCGCCAGCAGCTTGGCGACAGGGACGGAGCCCCAGCATTTT. Its protein is CASSLATGTEPQHF.

This chain connects TRBV5-5 to TRBJ2-3; 11 bases are a match to TRBD2. The CDR3 covers 18 residues. V dropped 4 bases and J dropped 0; count of bases not matched to a gene: 10. Germline lookup yields CDR1 SGHKS and CDR2 YYEKEE (reference sequence). This CDR3 reads CASSPGVRTSGSTDTQYF. The CDR3 DNA follows: TGTGCCAGCAGCCCGGGAGTGAGGACTAGCGGGAGCACAGATACGCAGTATTTT.

A few counts support this clonotype. CDR3: CSAYTGGADTQYF. In DNA form, the CDR3 reads TGCAGTGCTTATACGGGGGGGGCAGATACGCAGTATTTT. The gene calls are TRBV20-1 and TRBJ2-3; 8 nucleotides match TRBD2. Germline V gives CDR1 DFQATT, CDR2 SNEGSKA (reference sequence). V was pared by 5 bases and J by 4 bases, with 5 bases of the junction left unmatched. The CDR3 is made up of 13 amino acids.

The chain links TRBV20-1 to TRBJ2-4; D might be TRBD2 (6 bases). V lost 3 bases and J 3 bases, leaving 15 bases between the germline ends. Germline V CDR1 and CDR2: DFQATT, SNEGSKA (reference sequence). The CDR3 spans 15 residues. The CDR3 loop reads CSARNWGEGKNIQYF. The CDR3 nucleotides are TGCAGTGCTAGGAATTGGGGGGAAGGCAAAAACATTCAGTACTTC.

The chain joins TRBV28 to TRBJ2-1, with D unclear. The CDR3 extends over 14 amino acids. CDR1 MDHEN and CDR2 SYDVKM come from the germline V gene. The germline V and J ends were trimmed by 2 bases and 7 bases, with 12 bases remaining between them. The CDR3 DNA is TGTGCCAGCAGTTTAGATGGGTCTAGGAATGAGCAGTTCTTC. Translating gives CASSLDGSRNEQFF.

This clonotype was recorded at least ten times. This sequence joins TRBV7-8 and TRBJ2-1; the match to TRBD2 covers 8 bases. Trimming took 2 bases from V and 7 from J; bases not matched to a gene: 7. Germline V gene sequence: CDR1 SGHVS, CDR2 FQNEAQ. CDR3 length: 15 residues. The CDR3 is CASSLRRGGQNEQFF. CDR3 nucleotides: TGTGCCAGCAGCTTAAGACGGGGGGGCCAAAATGAGCAGTTCTTC.

Turning to this clonotype: This may be a read error, as it is one base from a much larger clone. J is TRBJ2-1 and V is TRBV29-1, with D tentatively TRBD2 (5 bases). CDR1 is SQVTM and CDR2 is ANQGSEA in the germline V gene. V was clipped by 4 bases and J by 5 bases, with 9 bases between them. The CDR3 consists of 12 residues. CDR3 nucleotides: TGCAGCGTTGGAAGAGCGGACAATGAGCAGTTCTTC. Its translation is CSVGRADNEQFF.

This clonotype has a handful of counts. The chain recombines TRBV3-1 with TRBJ2-1, with 10 bases that match TRBD1. The CDR3 sequence is 16 residues long. Germline V gene data show CDR1 as LGHDT and CDR2 as YNNKEL (reference sequence). V dropped 1 base and J dropped 6; count of bases not matched to a gene: 6. In DNA, the CDR3 is TGTGCCAGCAGCCAAGTCGGGACAGGGGTTGTCAATGAGCAGTTCTTC. It yields the protein CASSQVGTGVVNEQFF.

This clonotype was detected ten times or more. The chain joins TRBV6-5 to TRBJ2-7; 7 positions agree with TRBD1. CDR1 is MNHEY and CDR2 is SVGAGI in the germline V gene. This CDR3 comprises 17 residues. The V segment lost 4 bases and the J segment 0 bases; nucleotides outside the gene matches: 12. The CDR3 DNA is TGTGCCAGCAGTTTCTCCGGGACAGTGGGAGTCTCCTACGAGCAGTACTTC. Translation gives CASSFSGTVGVSYEQYF.

The V call is TRBV2, the J call TRBJ2-3; D is tentatively TRBD1 or TRBD2 (5 bases each). The V end lost 5 bases, the J end lost 5 bases, and 14 bases lay between the germline ends. The CDR3 sequence is 14 residues long. Germline-derived CDR1 and CDR2 are SNHLY and FYNNEI. In nucleotides, the CDR3 is TGTGCCAGCAGTCCGGGACGGGGCTTAGATACGCAGTATTTT. The encoded protein is CASSPGRGLDTQYF. The full variable domain, in which reference TRBV2 and TRBJ2-3 provide the parts outside the CDR3, is EPEVTQTPSHQVTQMGQEVILRCVPISNHLYFYWYRQILGQKVEFLVSFYNNEISEKSEIFDDQFSVERPDGSNFTLKIRSTKLEDSAMYFCASSPGRGLDTQYFGPGTRLTVL.

The chain has TRBV7-2 and TRBJ1-1; tentatively, D is TRBD1 (6 bases). V lost 4 bases and J 5 bases, leaving 20 bases between the germline ends. The CDR3 is 16 amino acids. Germline V gene lookup returns CDR1 SGHTA and CDR2 FQGNSA. CDR3 bases: TGTGCCAGCAGCTGGGTCCGGGACACCGGGGGGACTGAAGCTTTCTTT. This gives the protein CASSWVRDTGGTEAFF.